One sample yielded the 27 T cell receptor beta chains listed below, sequenced in a study of T cell responses to AZD1222 COVID-19 vaccine. Libraries were prepared by immunoSEQ multiplex PCR; TCRdb keeps only in-frame clonotypes and omits some of them. The repertoire consists of 250,000 to 300,000 clones, with around 93% occurring once and the leading ten covering approximately 0.52%. Sequencing was performed on peripheral blood, taken 28 days after the second AZD1222 dose. The receptor source for this set is an adult who received the AZD1222 COVID-19 vaccine.

V and J are TRBV5-4 and TRBJ1-2; D is unresolved. In germline, CDR1 is SGHNT, CDR2 YYREEE (reference sequence). This CDR3 is built from 12 residues. V was clipped by 0 bases and J by 9 bases, with 9 bases between them. The CDR3 DNA reads as TGTGCCAGCAGCTTGGACATGGTCAGCTACACCTTC. The encoded protein is CASSLDMVSYTF.

The J gene is TRBJ2-1, the V gene TRBV7-9, with 13 bases lining up with TRBD2. After removal of 5 bases from V and 7 bases from J, the junction contained 5 bases not matched to a gene. The CDR3 totals 15 residues. From germline, CDR1 is SEHNR and CDR2 FQNEAQ (reference sequence). CDR3 amino acids: CASSRTSGGPNEQFF. The CDR3 bases are TGTGCCAGCAGCCGGACTAGCGGGGGACCTAATGAGCAGTTCTTC.

This chain links TRBV12-3 or TRBV12-4 with TRBJ1-6; 7 bases map to TRBD1. The ends lost 6 bases at V and 10 bases at J; junction bases unmatched: 6. There are 13 residues in the CDR3. The CDR3 DNA reads TGTGCCAGCAGCCGGGACAGTCGGTCACCCCTCCACTTT. This gives the protein CASSRDSRSPLHF.

The V and J genes are TRBV28 and TRBJ1-1; possible D gene TRBD1, 5 bases. The CDR3 has 15 amino acids. The germline V and J ends were trimmed by 2 bases and 5 bases, with 15 bases remaining between them. Germline assignment: CDR1 MDHEN and CDR2 SYDVKM. DNA of the CDR3: TGTGCCAGCAGTTTAGGGGCCTCCGGGGAGACTGAAGCTTTCTTT. It translates to CASSLGASGETEAFF.

This clone came up once. The chain links TRBV5-1 to TRBJ2-3; no reliable D call. The length of the CDR3 is 12 residues. V lost 0 bases and J lost 14, with 13 bases in between. The germline V gene encodes CDR1 SGHRS and CDR2 YFSETQ. The CDR3, as DNA: TGCGCCAGCAGCTTGGAGGACGAGGTGGCGTATTTT. Encoded protein: CASSLEDEVAYF.

V gene TRBV3-1 (or the pseudogene TRBV3-2) combines with J gene TRBJ2-5; D is undetermined. The CDR3 sequence is 11 residues long. In germline, CDR1 is LGHDT, CDR2 YNNKEL (reference sequence). The ends were cut back, 4 bases at V and 4 bases at J, with 4 bases in the middle. CDR3 nucleotides: TGTGCCAGCAGCCTATTAGAGACCCAGTACTTC. It specifies CASSLLETQYF.

This clone was detected once. The chain recombines TRBV13 with TRBJ1-2; no reliable D call. CDR3 length: 13 amino acids. Germline lookup yields CDR1 PRHDT and CDR2 FYEKMQ (reference sequence). Trimming cost V 1 base and J 8 bases, with 11 bases left between them. CDR3 nucleotide sequence: TGTGCCAGCAGCTTAGTGCTATCGGGGGGCTACACCTTC. It translates to CASSLVLSGGYTF.

This clone was recorded once. The rearrangement links TRBV2 to TRBJ2-1; 9 bases match TRBD2. Germline CDR1 SNHLY, CDR2 FYNNEI. Unmatched junction bases numbered 8, after V lost 4 bases and J lost 7 bases. The CDR3 spans 15 residues. In nucleotides, the CDR3 is TGTGCCAGCAGTGGGCCGGCGGGGGGGAATAATGAGCAGTTCTTC. Protein sequence: CASSGPAGGNNEQFF.

This clone occurred once. V and J are TRBV3-1 (or the pseudogene TRBV3-2) and TRBJ1-3, with D unresolved. The CDR3 totals 17 residues. Trimming took off 0 bases at V and 0 bases at J, with 12 bases between the two ends. Germline V gene sequence: CDR1 LGHDT, CDR2 YNNKEL (reference sequence). Here the CDR3 reads CASSQDFLGSSGNTIYF. CDR3 DNA: TGTGCCAGCAGCCAAGATTTTTTGGGGAGCTCTGGAAACACCATATATTTT.

This clone was observed a single time. The CDR3 bases are TGTGCCATCAGCGGGACAGCGAACACTGAAGCTTTCTTT. Protein sequence: CAISGTANTEAFF. The rearrangement uses TRBV10-3 and TRBJ1-1; 7 positions agree with TRBD1. CDR1 and CDR2 (germline): ENHRY, SYGVKD. V lost 6 bases, J lost 1 base, and 2 bases stayed unmatched. The CDR3 spans 13 residues.

The chain is built from TRBV9 and TRBJ1-6; D possibly corresponds to TRBD1 (5 bases). Germline CDR1 SGDLS, CDR2 YYNGEE. The CDR3 spans 15 residues. V was clipped by 4 bases and J by 7 bases, with 15 bases between them. Here the CDR3 reads CASSIGPGGNSPLHF. DNA for the CDR3: TGTGCCAGCAGCATCGGGCCCGGGGGGAATTCACCCCTCCACTTT.

This clone has more than one count but fewer than ten. The V gene is TRBV6-2 or TRBV6-3, the J gene TRBJ1-1; no firm D call. Trimming removed 5 bases from V and 1 base from J, with 11 bases in between. CDR3 length: 14 residues. Germline V CDR1 and CDR2: MNHEY, SVGEGT. CDR3 amino acids: CASSPSGENTEAFF. In nucleotides, the CDR3 is TGTGCCAGCAGTCCCTCCGGGGAGAACACTGAAGCTTTCTTT.

The chain recombines TRBV20-1 with TRBJ1-2, with no clear D. The germline CDR1 and CDR2 sequences are DFQATT and SNEGSKA (reference sequence). The germline V and J ends were trimmed by 3 bases and 4 bases, with 6 bases remaining between them. The CDR3 length is 11 residues. This chain's CDR3 is CSARDPYGYTF. The CDR3 nucleotides are TGCAGTGCTAGGGACCCCTATGGCTACACCTTC.

This chain links TRBV6-1 with TRBJ1-6; D is undetermined. CDR1 is MNHNS and CDR2 is SASEGT in the germline V gene. V dropped 1 base and J dropped 10 bases, with 5 bases sitting between them. The CDR3 consists of 12 residues. The CDR3 protein is CASSEVRSPLHF. For the CDR3, the DNA is TGTGCCAGCAGTGAAGTGAGGTCACCCCTCCACTTT.

The J gene is TRBJ2-1, the V gene TRBV4-1; TRBD2 aligns across 13 bases. Per the germline V gene, CDR1 is MGHRA and CDR2 is YSYEKL. The CDR3 length is 19 residues. V lost 3 bases to trimming and J lost 6 bases; unmatched junction nucleotides: 14. DNA of the CDR3: TGCGCCAGCAGCCACCGTCAGACCCCACTAGCGGGAGGGATCAATGAGCAGTTCTTC. Amino acid sequence: CASSHRQTPLAGGINEQFF.

The chain joins TRBV3-1 (or the pseudogene TRBV3-2) to TRBJ2-1; D possibly corresponds to TRBD1 (7 bases). This CDR3 is built from 15 residues. Trimming left V 4 bases short and J 4 bases short, with 14 bases between. The germline V gene has CDR1 LGHDT and CDR2 YNNKEL (reference sequence). Here the CDR3 DNA reads TGTGCCAGCAGCCCCGAGGGGGCGGGGTACAATGAGCAGTTCTTC. Translation: CASSPEGAGYNEQFF.

This sequence joins TRBV5-5 and TRBJ2-7; a weak D match, TRBD1 (6 bases). V dropped 0 bases and J dropped 2 bases, with 6 bases sitting between them. The germline CDR1 and CDR2 sequences are SGHKS and YYEKEE (reference sequence). The CDR3 covers 13 residues. The CDR3 sequence: CASSLDRAYEQYF. CDR3 nucleotide sequence: TGTGCCAGCAGCTTGGACAGGGCCTACGAGCAGTACTTC.

This clone has only one observation. The chain is built from TRBV27 and TRBJ1-1; D unresolved. The CDR3 loop spans 14 amino acids. Germline V gene lookup returns CDR1 MNHEY and CDR2 SMNVEV (reference sequence). Between the trimmed V and J ends, which lost 4 bases and 3 bases, there was a span of 12 bases. The CDR3 here is CASSSSAVHTEAFF. CDR3 DNA: TGTGCCAGCAGTTCCTCGGCAGTCCACACTGAAGCTTTCTTT.

The V call is TRBV12-3 or TRBV12-4, the J call TRBJ2-7; D may be TRBD1 or TRBD2 (5 bases each). Trimming cost V 8 bases and J 0 bases, with 11 bases left between them. This CDR3 is 13 amino acids long. The CDR3 region is CASLSGASYEQYF. The CDR3 bases are TGTGCCAGCCTCTCCGGGGCCTCCTACGAGCAGTACTTC.

The genes are TRBV18 and TRBJ2-1; 12 bases fit TRBD1. J lost 4 bases, V lost 6 bases, and 4 bases had no gene match. From germline, CDR1 is KGHSH and CDR2 LQKENI. The CDR3 extends over 15 amino acids. CDR3 sequence reads: CASSRGQGAYNEQFF. The DNA of the CDR3 is TGTGCCAGCTCCCGGGGACAGGGGGCTTACAATGAGCAGTTCTTC.

V usage is TRBV28 and J usage is TRBJ2-7, with 10 bases aligning to TRBD1. CDR3 size: 15 residues. J lost 4 bases, V lost 5 bases, and 8 bases had no gene match. Germline-derived CDR1 and CDR2 are MDHEN and SYDVKM. The DNA for the CDR3 is TGTGCCAGCAGTCTCCCCGGGACAGGGGTATACGAGCAGTACTTC. It codes for CASSLPGTGVYEQYF.

The CDR3: CASRILAGTTDTQYF. DNA for the CDR3: TGTGCCAGCAGAATATTAGCGGGGACCACAGATACGCAGTATTTT. V gene TRBV6-5 combines with J gene TRBJ2-3; 8 nucleotides match TRBD2. The germline gives CDR1 MNHEY, CDR2 SVGAGI. With 6 bases clipped from V and 2 bases from J, the junction kept 7 bases outside the gene matches. This CDR3 is built from 15 residues.

The chain uses TRBV7-9 and TRBJ2-1, with 8 bases lining up with TRBD2. V was clipped by 5 bases and J by 9 bases; unmatched bases: 9. The CDR3 is 14 residues long. CDR1 is SEHNR, CDR2 FQNEAQ, per germline (reference sequence). The CDR3 sequence is CASSPPGLVSEQFF. The CDR3 DNA reads TGTGCCAGCAGCCCCCCGGGACTAGTAAGTGAGCAGTTCTTC. The full variable domain, completed using reference TRBV7-9 and TRBJ2-1, is DTGVSQNPRHKITKRGQNVTFRCDPISEHNRLYWYRQTLGQGPEFLTYFQNEAQLEKSRLLSDRFSAERPKGSFSTLEIQRTEQGDSAMYLCASSPPGLVSEQFFGPGTRLTVL.

The V and J genes are TRBV3-1 (or the pseudogene TRBV3-2) and TRBJ1-3; D is unclear. V dropped 6 bases and J dropped 4 bases, with 7 bases sitting between them. CDR1 is LGHDT, CDR2 YNNKEL, per germline (reference sequence). This CDR3 region has 12 residues. The CDR3 reads CASSPQGNTIYF. The CDR3 coding sequence is TGTGCCAGCAGTCCTCAGGGAAACACCATATATTTT.

The V call is TRBV7-9, the J call TRBJ2-7; possible D gene TRBD1, 6 bases. The CDR3 runs 14 residues. Trimming stripped 5 bases from V and 6 bases from J, with 17 bases between. Germline assignment: CDR1 SEHNR and CDR2 FQNEAQ (reference sequence). Written as DNA, the CDR3 is TGTGCCAGCAGCACAGGACAGATTATCAGCGAGCAGTACTTC. This gives the protein CASSTGQIISEQYF.

As regards this clone: At one of its ends the junction is not consistent with the germline gene, which may arise from a read error. This chain links TRBV20-1 with TRBJ2-7, with 10 bases fitting TRBD2. Germline V lookup: CDR1 DFQATT, CDR2 SNEGSKA (reference sequence). There are 9 residues in the CDR3. The CDR3 region has the DNA TGCAGTGCAGGGACTAGCGAGATTTTC. Translated: CSAGTSEIF.

The rearrangement uses TRBV5-5 and TRBJ2-2; D is unclear. Looked up from germline, CDR1 is SGHKS and CDR2 is YYEKEE (reference sequence). The CDR3 totals 13 residues. Trimming pared 1 base from V and 7 bases from J, leaving 8 bases between. DNA for the CDR3: TGTGCCAGCAGCTTGCTGGGGATCGGGGAGCTGTTTTTT. Its translation: CASSLLGIGELFF.